The T cell receptor (beta chain) described here comes from a study of beta chain features in type 1 diabetes. General study points: The study notes PCR might favor shorter templates equally in patients and controls. Shortening of TCRB CDR3s, moderate but significant, appeared in all four CD4+ subsets of Type 1 diabetes patients.

The entirety of the isolated RNA underwent reverse transcription, so expressed TCRB transcripts were sequenced. The protocol was immunoSEQ multiplex PCR, while the TCRdb copy is restricted to in-frame clones and leaves out a portion. The sample records around 280,000 clones, 15% being singletons. V gave up 2 bases and J gave up 1 base, with 11 bases separating them. Germline V CDR1 and CDR2: KGHSH, LQKENI. The CDR3 extends over 15 amino acids. Central memory, naive, regulatory and stem cell-like memory CD4+ cells were sorted by CD45RO/CCR7/CD25/CD127/CD95/CD27. A remark on this clone: Its antigen remains unknown.

V usage is TRBV18 and J usage is TRBJ2-5; D is possibly TRBD1 (5 bases). The material sequenced was naive CD4+ T cells from blood. The TCR was taken from a young man with type 1 diabetes. Here the CDR3 reads CASSPSRASQETQYF. The CDR3 region has the DNA TGTGCCAGCTCACCATCCAGGGCGTCCCAAGAGACCCAGTACTTC.